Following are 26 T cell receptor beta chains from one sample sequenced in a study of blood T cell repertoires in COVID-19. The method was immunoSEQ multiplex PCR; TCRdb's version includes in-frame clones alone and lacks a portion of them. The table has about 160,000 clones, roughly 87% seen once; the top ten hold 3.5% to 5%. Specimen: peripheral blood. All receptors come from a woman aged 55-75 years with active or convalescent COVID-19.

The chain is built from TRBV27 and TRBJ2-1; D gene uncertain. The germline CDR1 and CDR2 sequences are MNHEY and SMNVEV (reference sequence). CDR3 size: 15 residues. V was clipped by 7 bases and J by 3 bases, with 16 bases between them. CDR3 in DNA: TGTGCCAGCATACCGTCAGAGACTCACTACAATGAGCAGTTCTTC. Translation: CASIPSETHYNEQFF.

The CDR3 protein is CASIQSSGIDTQYF. CDR3 sequence (DNA): TGTGCCAGCATCCAATCGTCGGGGATAGATACGCAGTATTTT. V gene TRBV7-9 combines with J gene TRBJ2-3, with D maybe TRBD2 (5 bases). Germline V lookup: CDR1 SEHNR, CDR2 FQNEAQ (reference sequence). V gave up 7 bases and J gave up 5 bases, with 16 bases separating them. The CDR3 runs 14 residues. The whole variable domain, filled in from reference TRBV7-9 and TRBJ2-3, reads DTGVSQNPRHKITKRGQNVTFRCDPISEHNRLYWYRQTLGQGPEFLTYFQNEAQLEKSRLLSDRFSAERPKGSFSTLEIQRTEQGDSAMYLCASIQSSGIDTQYFGPGTRLTVL.

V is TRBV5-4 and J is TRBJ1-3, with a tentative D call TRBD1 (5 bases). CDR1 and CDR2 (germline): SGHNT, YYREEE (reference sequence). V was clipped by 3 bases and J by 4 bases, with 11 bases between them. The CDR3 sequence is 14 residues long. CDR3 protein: CASSSNAGGNTIYF. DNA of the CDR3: TGTGCCAGCAGCTCAAATGCAGGGGGAAACACCATATATTTT.

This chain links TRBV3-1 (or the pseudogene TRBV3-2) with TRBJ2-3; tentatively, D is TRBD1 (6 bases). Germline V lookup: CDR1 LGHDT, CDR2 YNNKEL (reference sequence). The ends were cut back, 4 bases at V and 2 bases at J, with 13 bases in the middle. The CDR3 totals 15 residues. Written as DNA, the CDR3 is TGTGCCAGCAGCCTCACAGGGTTTCCCACAGATACGCAGTATTTT. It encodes CASSLTGFPTDTQYF.

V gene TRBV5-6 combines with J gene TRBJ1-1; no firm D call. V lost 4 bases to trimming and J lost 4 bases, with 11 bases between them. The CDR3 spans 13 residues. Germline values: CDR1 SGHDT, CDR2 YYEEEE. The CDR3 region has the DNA TGTGCCAGCAGCGTCAGAAGGAGCACTGAAGCTTTCTTT. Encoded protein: CASSVRRSTEAFF.

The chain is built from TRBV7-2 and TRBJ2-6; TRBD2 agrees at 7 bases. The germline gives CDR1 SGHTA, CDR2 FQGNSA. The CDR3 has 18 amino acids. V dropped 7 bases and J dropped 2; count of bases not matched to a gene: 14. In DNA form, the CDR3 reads TGTGCCAGCACATATACACCGGGAGGCTTCCCTGGGGCCAACGTCCTGACTTTC. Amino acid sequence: CASTYTPGGFPGANVLTF.

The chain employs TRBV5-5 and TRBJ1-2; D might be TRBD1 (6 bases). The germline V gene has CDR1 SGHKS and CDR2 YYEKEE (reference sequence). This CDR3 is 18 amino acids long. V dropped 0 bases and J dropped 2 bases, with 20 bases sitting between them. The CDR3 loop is CASSLGRGLLYENYGYTF. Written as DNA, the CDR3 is TGTGCCAGCAGCTTGGGCAGGGGTCTACTTTACGAAAACTATGGCTACACCTTC.

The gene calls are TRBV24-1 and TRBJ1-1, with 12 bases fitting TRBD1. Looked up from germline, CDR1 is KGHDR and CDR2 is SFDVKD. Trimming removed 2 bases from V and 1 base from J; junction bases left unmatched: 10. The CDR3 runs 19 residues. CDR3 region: CATSDSEPGQGASNTEAFF. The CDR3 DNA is TGTGCCACCAGTGATTCGGAACCGGGACAGGGGGCTTCGAACACTGAAGCTTTCTTT.

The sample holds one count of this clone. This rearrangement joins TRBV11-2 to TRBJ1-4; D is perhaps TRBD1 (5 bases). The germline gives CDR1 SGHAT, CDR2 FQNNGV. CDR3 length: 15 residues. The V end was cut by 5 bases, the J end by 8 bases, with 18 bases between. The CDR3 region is CASSARGGGDEKLFF. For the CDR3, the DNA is TGTGCCAGCAGCGCGCGGGGGGGAGGTGACGAAAAACTGTTTTTT.

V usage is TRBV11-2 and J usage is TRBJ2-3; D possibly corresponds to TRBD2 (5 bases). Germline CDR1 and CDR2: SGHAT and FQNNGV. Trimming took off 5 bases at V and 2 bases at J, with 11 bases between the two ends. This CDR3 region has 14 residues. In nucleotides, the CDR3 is TGTGCCAGCAGCCGCGACGGGATCACAGATACGCAGTATTTT. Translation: CASSRDGITDTQYF. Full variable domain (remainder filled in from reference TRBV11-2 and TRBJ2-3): EAGVAQSPRYKIIEKRQSVAFWCNPISGHATLYWYQQILGQGPKLLIQFQNNGVVDDSQLPKDRFSAERLKGVDSTLKIQPAKLEDSAVYLCASSRDGITDTQYFGPGTRLTVL.

The DNA for the CDR3 is TGTGCCAGCAGCCAAGTGGAGCGGGGTCCCTACGAGCAGTACTTC. Amino acid sequence: CASSQVERGPYEQYF. The chain combines TRBV14 with TRBJ2-7; 7 nucleotides agree with TRBD2. The CDR3 is 15 amino acids. CDR1 is SGHDN, CDR2 FVKESK, per germline. The V and J ends lost 1 base and 2 bases, in that order; junction bases with no gene match: 5.

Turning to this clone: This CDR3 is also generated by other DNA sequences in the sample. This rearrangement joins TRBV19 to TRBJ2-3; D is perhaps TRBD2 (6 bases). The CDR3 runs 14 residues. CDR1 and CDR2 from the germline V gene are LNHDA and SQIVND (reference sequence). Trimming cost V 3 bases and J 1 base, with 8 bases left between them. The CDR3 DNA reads TGTGCCAGTAGTATTACGGGGGGCACAGATACGCAGTATTTT. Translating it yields CASSITGGTDTQYF.

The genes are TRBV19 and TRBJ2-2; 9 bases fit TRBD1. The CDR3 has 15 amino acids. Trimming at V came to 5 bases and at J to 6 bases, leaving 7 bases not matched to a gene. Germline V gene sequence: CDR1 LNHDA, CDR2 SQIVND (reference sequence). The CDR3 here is CASSPQGAHPGELFF. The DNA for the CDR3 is TGTGCCAGTAGTCCACAGGGGGCTCATCCCGGGGAGCTGTTTTTT.

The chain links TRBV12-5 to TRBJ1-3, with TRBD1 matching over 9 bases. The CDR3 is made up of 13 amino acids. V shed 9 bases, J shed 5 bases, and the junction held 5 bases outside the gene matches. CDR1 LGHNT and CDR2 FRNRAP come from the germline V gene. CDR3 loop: CASTQGARNTIYF. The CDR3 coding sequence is TGTGCTAGCACACAGGGGGCGAGAAACACCATATATTTT.

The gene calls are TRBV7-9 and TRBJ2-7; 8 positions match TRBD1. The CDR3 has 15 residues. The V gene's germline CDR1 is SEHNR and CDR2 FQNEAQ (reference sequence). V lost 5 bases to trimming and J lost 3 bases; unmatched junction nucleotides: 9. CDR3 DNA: TGTGCCAGCAGCGGTCGGACAGGGATACGCTACGAGCAGTACTTC. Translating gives CASSGRTGIRYEQYF.

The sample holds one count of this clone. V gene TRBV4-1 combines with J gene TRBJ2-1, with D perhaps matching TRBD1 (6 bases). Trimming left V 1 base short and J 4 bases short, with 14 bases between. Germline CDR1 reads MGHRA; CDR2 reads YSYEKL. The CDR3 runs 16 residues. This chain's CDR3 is CASSQAGHHPYNEQFF. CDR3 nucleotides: TGCGCCAGCAGCCAAGCGGGACACCACCCTTACAATGAGCAGTTCTTC.

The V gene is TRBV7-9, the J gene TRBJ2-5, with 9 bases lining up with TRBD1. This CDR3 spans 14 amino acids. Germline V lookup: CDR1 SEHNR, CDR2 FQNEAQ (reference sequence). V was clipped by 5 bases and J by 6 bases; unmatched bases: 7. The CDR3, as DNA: TGTGCCAGCAGCACGGGACAGGGTGTCCAGACCCAGTACTTC. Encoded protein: CASSTGQGVQTQYF.

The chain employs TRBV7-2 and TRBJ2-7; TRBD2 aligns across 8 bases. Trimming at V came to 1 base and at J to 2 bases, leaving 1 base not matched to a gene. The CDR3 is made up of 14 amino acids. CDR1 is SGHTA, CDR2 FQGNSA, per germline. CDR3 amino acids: CASSLDGGAYEQYF. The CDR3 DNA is TGTGCCAGCAGCTTAGACGGGGGGGCCTACGAGCAGTACTTC. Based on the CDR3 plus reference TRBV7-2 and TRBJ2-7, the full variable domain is GAGVSQSPSNKVTEKGKDVELRCDPISGHTALYWYRQSLGQGLEFLIYFQGNSAPDKSGLPSDRFSAERTGGSVSTLTIQRTQQEDSAVYLCASSLDGGAYEQYFGPGTRLTVT.

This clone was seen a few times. CDR3 coding DNA: TGCGCCAGCAGCCGGGTCGTAGCTCAGGGAATCAGTGACGGCTACACCTTC. Protein sequence: CASSRVVAQGISDGYTF. The J gene is TRBJ1-2, the V gene TRBV5-1; possibly TRBD1 for D (5 bases). The CDR3 is 17 amino acids. Trimming left V 4 bases short and J 8 bases short, with 27 bases between. Germline V gene data show CDR1 as SGHRS and CDR2 as YFSETQ.

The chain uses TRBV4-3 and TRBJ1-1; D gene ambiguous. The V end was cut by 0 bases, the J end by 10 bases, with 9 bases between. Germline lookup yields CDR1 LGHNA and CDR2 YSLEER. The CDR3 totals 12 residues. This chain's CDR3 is CASSQDQQRAFF. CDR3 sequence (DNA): TGCGCCAGCAGCCAAGATCAGCAGCGAGCTTTCTTT.

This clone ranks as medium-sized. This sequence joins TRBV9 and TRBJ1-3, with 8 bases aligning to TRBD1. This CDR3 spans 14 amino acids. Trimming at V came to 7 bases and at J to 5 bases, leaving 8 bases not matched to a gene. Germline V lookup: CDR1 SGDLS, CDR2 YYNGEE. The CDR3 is CASAWGDRRNTIYF. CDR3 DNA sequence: TGTGCCAGCGCGTGGGGGGACAGGCGAAACACCATATATTTT.

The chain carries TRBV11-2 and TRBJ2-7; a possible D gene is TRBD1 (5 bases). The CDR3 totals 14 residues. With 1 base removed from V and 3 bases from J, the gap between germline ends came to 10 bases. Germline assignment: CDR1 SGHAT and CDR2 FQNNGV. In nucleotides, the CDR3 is TGTGCCAGCAGCTTAGCTATGCAGGGCTACGAGCAGTACTTC. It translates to CASSLAMQGYEQYF.

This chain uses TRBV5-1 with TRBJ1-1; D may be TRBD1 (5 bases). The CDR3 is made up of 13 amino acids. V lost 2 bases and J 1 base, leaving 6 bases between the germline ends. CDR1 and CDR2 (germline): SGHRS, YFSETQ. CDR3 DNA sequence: TGCGCCAGCAGCTTAGGGGCGAACACTGAAGCTTTCTTT. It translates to CASSLGANTEAFF.

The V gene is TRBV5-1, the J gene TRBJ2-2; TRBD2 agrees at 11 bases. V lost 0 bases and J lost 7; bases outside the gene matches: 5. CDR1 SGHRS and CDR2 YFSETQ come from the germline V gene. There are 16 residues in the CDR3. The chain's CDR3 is CASSLVSGGADGELFF. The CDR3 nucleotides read TGCGCCAGCAGCTTGGTTAGCGGGGGGGCCGACGGGGAGCTGTTTTTT.

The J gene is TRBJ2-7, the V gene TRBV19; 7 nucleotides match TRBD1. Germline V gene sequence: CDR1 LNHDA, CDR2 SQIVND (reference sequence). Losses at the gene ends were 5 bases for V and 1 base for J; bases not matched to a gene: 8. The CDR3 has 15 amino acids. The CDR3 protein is CASSLGQARSYEQYF. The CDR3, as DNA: TGTGCCAGTAGTTTAGGACAGGCCCGTTCCTACGAGCAGTACTTC.

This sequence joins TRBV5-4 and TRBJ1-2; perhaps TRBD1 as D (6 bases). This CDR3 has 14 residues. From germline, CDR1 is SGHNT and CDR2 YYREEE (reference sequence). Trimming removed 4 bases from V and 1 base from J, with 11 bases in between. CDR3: CASSQGQFNYGYTF. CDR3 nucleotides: TGTGCCAGCAGCCAAGGACAGTTTAACTATGGCTACACCTTC.